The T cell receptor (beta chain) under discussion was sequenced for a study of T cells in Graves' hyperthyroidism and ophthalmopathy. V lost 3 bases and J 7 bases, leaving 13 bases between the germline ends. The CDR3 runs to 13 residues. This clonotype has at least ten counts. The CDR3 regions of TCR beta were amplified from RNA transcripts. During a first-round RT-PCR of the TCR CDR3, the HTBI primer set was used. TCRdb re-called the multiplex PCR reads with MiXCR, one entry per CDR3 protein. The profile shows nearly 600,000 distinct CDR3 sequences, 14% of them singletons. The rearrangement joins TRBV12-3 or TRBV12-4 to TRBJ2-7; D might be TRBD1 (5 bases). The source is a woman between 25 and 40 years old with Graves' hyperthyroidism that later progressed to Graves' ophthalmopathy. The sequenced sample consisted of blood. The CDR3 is CASSFSTKGEQYF. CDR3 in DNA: TGTGCCAGCAGTTTTTCTACAAAGGGGGAGCAGTACTTC.